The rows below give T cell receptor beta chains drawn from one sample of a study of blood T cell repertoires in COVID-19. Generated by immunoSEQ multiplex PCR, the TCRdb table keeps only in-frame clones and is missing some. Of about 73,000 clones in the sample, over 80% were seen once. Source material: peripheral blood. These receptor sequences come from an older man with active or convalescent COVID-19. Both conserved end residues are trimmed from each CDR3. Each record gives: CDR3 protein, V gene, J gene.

CDR3 protein: ASSLRTGRTDTQY
V gene: TRBV3-1/TRBV3-2
J gene: TRBJ2-3

CDR3 protein: ASSFTTNYGYT
V gene: TRBV5-6
J gene: TRBJ1-2

CDR3 protein: ASRSDSSGNTIY
V gene: TRBV6-5
J gene: TRBJ1-3

CDR3 protein: ASSEGGGSQPQH
V gene: TRBV2
J gene: TRBJ1-5

CDR3 protein: ASSEVDRGGEKLF
V gene: TRBV6-1
J gene: TRBJ1-4

CDR3 protein: ASSNREYGAEAF
V gene: TRBV6-5
J gene: TRBJ1-1

CDR3 protein: ASAPLPGQVNQPQH
V gene: TRBV12-5
J gene: TRBJ1-5

CDR3 protein: ATSDPSTDTQY
V gene: TRBV24-1
J gene: TRBJ2-3

CDR3 protein: ASSLVLAGEDTQY
V gene: TRBV7-2
J gene: TRBJ2-3

CDR3 protein: SAGQGAGELF
V gene: TRBV29-1
J gene: TRBJ2-2

CDR3 protein: ASSSRLTDTQY
V gene: TRBV10-1
J gene: TRBJ2-3

CDR3 protein: ASSLGGTAGGYT
V gene: TRBV27
J gene: TRBJ1-2

CDR3 protein: ASSMRTSGSYEQY
V gene: TRBV19
J gene: TRBJ2-7

CDR3 protein: ASGDREWTGELF
V gene: TRBV28
J gene: TRBJ2-2

CDR3 protein: ASTVPSTDTQY
V gene: TRBV28
J gene: TRBJ2-3

CDR3 protein: ASSASTGDARGEQF
V gene: TRBV25-1
J gene: TRBJ2-1

CDR3 protein: ASSLEPGVYHEQY
V gene: TRBV5-1
J gene: TRBJ2-7

CDR3 protein: ASSYSTGILGYT
V gene: TRBV5-6
J gene: TRBJ1-2

CDR3 protein: ASSLRGRSQETQY
V gene: TRBV11-2
J gene: TRBJ2-5

CDR3 protein: ASSVVAGVTDTQY
V gene: TRBV9
J gene: TRBJ2-3

CDR3 protein: ASSQGGGQETQY
V gene: TRBV3-1/TRBV3-2
J gene: TRBJ2-5

CDR3 protein: ASSSPHGGHPYEQY
V gene: TRBV28
J gene: TRBJ2-7

CDR3 protein: ASSYPPGDSSYEQY
V gene: TRBV6-2/TRBV6-3
J gene: TRBJ2-7

CDR3 protein: ASSKGGGGLNQPQH
V gene: TRBV5-1
J gene: TRBJ1-5

CDR3 protein: ASSEWGGGAAGELF
V gene: TRBV25-1
J gene: TRBJ2-2

CDR3 protein: ASSYRLAGGHEQY
V gene: TRBV6-6
J gene: TRBJ2-7

CDR3 protein: ATSPAPGQGAETQY
V gene: TRBV24-1
J gene: TRBJ2-5

CDR3 protein: ASSLLGTTSTDTQY
V gene: TRBV7-2
J gene: TRBJ2-3

CDR3 protein: ASRGGLAYEQY
V gene: TRBV2
J gene: TRBJ2-7

CDR3 protein: ASSLGRVRSPLH
V gene: TRBV5-4
J gene: TRBJ1-6

CDR3 protein: ASSLEQVGETQY
V gene: TRBV5-1
J gene: TRBJ2-5

CDR3 protein: ASSVWTGAYGYT
V gene: TRBV9
J gene: TRBJ1-2

CDR3 protein: ASSPSGLAGGNEQF
V gene: TRBV4-1
J gene: TRBJ2-1

CDR3 protein: ASSQSPPVNTEAF
V gene: TRBV14
J gene: TRBJ1-1

CDR3 protein: ASSEVGRGAEKLF
V gene: TRBV25-1
J gene: TRBJ1-4

CDR3 protein: ASSVREHPFYNSPLH
V gene: TRBV7-9
J gene: TRBJ1-6

CDR3 protein: ASSEASGNTIY
V gene: TRBV19
J gene: TRBJ1-3

CDR3 protein: ASSLVASGSDEQF
V gene: TRBV5-4
J gene: TRBJ2-1

CDR3 protein: ASSSPVTGRRGGEQY
V gene: TRBV5-4
J gene: TRBJ2-7

CDR3 protein: ASIKTGTAGNTIY
V gene: TRBV5-4
J gene: TRBJ1-3

CDR3 protein: ASSNELVREAF
V gene: TRBV28
J gene: TRBJ1-1

CDR3 protein: ASTKQGLAGSTDTQY
V gene: TRBV27
J gene: TRBJ2-3

CDR3 protein: ASSLIGRANYGYT
V gene: TRBV28
J gene: TRBJ1-2

CDR3 protein: ASSSPGQQGWGYT
V gene: TRBV7-2
J gene: TRBJ1-2

CDR3 protein: ASSSSEGGQPQH
V gene: TRBV19
J gene: TRBJ1-5

CDR3 protein: ASSLVFEKLSGANVLT
V gene: TRBV5-1
J gene: TRBJ2-6

CDR3 protein: ASSPAALTGTDTQY
V gene: TRBV5-1
J gene: TRBJ2-3

CDR3 protein: AWCGGGGETQY
V gene: TRBV30
J gene: TRBJ2-5

CDR3 protein: ASSRDIETQY
V gene: TRBV7-9
J gene: TRBJ2-5

CDR3 protein: AWSLPANRGQKYGYT
V gene: TRBV30
J gene: TRBJ1-2

CDR3 protein: ASTPRTGGETQY
V gene: TRBV2
J gene: TRBJ2-5

CDR3 protein: ASSGEATPSTDTQY
V gene: TRBV19
J gene: TRBJ2-3

CDR3 protein: ASSPGQGSGQPQH
V gene: TRBV9
J gene: TRBJ1-5

CDR3 protein: ASIERSGAGAQY
V gene: TRBV6-5
J gene: TRBJ2-5